This TCR beta chain emerged from a study of T cells after yellow fever vaccination. In the case of this clonotype: Its matching antigen is unknown.

TCRdb itself ran the 5' RACE reads through MiXCR, one entry per CDR3 protein. The table includes roughly 500,000 distinct CDR3 sequences, 15% to 20% detected once. Findings and caveats of the study: Overlap between CD4 and CD8 compartments was detected for a small share of clonotypes. Any FACS-sorted repertoire could hold abundant clonotypes that contaminate it from the bulk population.

The specimen comprised PBMCs, sampled 15 days after the yellow fever booster vaccination. This TCR came from a man younger than 40 who received the YFV17D yellow fever vaccine.

Written as DNA, the CDR3 is TGCGCCAGCAGCCCCCCCGGACGCGAGGAGACCCAGTACTTC. Translating it yields CASSPPGREETQYF. V is TRBV5-1 and J is TRBJ2-5; no clear D. V gave up 4 bases and J gave up 5 bases, with 15 bases separating them. CDR1 SGHRS and CDR2 YFSETQ come from the germline V gene. The CDR3 is 14 amino acids.